This T cell receptor beta chain was recovered during a study of T cell responses to AZD1222 COVID-19 vaccine. Study outcomes and limitations: Rises in breadth and depth of Spike-specific TCRs came after two AZD1222 doses. Donor demographics were predominantly white British with a female majority; clonal diversity may be underestimated.

TCRdb keeps only in-frame clones here, not all; method: immunoSEQ multiplex PCR. The table records 180,000 or so clones, around 89% of them present only once. Points on this clone: Its target is not known.

V dropped 6 bases and J dropped 6; count of bases not matched to a gene: 15. Germline loops: CDR1 SGHDT, CDR2 YYEEEE. There are 17 residues in the CDR3. Specimen: peripheral blood, collected 28 days after the second AZD1222 dose. The source is an adult who received the AZD1222 COVID-19 vaccine. The chain couples TRBV5-6 to TRBJ2-3; 11 positions match TRBD2. The CDR3 coding sequence is TGTGCCAGCACCCCATGGGCGGGACTAGCGGCCCGGGATACGCAGTATTTT. This encodes CASTPWAGLAARDTQYF.